The present T cell receptor beta chain was sequenced within a study of cytomegalovirus exposure and HLA in healthy donors. The PCR made use of 60 Vbeta and 13 Jbeta primers. TCRdb's table, derived via immunoSEQ multiplex PCR, lists solely in-frame clones and lacks some. The table lists under 200,000 clones, around 83% of them singletons. Material: PBMCs. The TCR originated in a girl aged 2-15 years in good health and CMV-seropositive.

CDR3 in DNA: TGTGCCAGCGGGACAGCCAAAGAGACCCAGTACTTC. Translating it yields CASGTAKETQYF. The rearrangement links TRBV2 to TRBJ2-5; 7 positions agree with TRBD1. The length of the CDR3 is 12 residues. The V gene's germline CDR1 is SNHLY and CDR2 FYNNEI. Losses at the gene ends were 8 bases for V and 3 bases for J; bases not matched to a gene: 3.